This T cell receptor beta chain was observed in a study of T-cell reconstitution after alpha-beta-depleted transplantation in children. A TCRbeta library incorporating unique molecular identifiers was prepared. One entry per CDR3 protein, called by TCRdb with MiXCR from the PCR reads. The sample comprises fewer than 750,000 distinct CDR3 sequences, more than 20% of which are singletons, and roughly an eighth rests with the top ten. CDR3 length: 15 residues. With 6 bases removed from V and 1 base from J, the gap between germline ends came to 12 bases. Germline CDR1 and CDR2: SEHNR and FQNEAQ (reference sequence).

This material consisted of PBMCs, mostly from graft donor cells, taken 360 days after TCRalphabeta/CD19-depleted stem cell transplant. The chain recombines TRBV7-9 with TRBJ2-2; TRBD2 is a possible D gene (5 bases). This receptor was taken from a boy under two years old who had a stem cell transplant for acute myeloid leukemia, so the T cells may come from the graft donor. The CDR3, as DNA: TGTGCCAGCAGGTTCGGGAACAGGAACACCGGGGAGCTGTTTTTT. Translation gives CASRFGNRNTGELFF. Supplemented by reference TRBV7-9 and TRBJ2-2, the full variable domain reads DTGVSQNPRHKITKRGQNVTFRCDPISEHNRLYWYRQTLGQGPEFLTYFQNEAQLEKSRLLSDRFSAERPKGSFSTLEIQRTEQGDSAMYLCASRFGNRNTGELFFGEGSRLTVL.